These 25 T cell receptor beta chains share one sample of origin, sequenced in a study of cytomegalovirus exposure and HLA in healthy donors. The table came from immunoSEQ multiplex PCR; TCRdb's copy has only in-frame clones and leaves some out. Of about 60,000 clones detected, approximately 95% appear once; the ten largest clones hold 1% to 1.5%. Sequences were obtained from PBMCs. These TCRs come from a woman under 30 in good health and CMV-seronegative.

V and J are TRBV7-9 and TRBJ2-2; 10 bases map to TRBD1. The CDR3 runs 18 residues. V dropped 3 bases and J dropped 4; count of bases not matched to a gene: 11. Germline CDR1 SEHNR, CDR2 FQNEAQ (reference sequence). For the CDR3, the DNA is TGTGCCAGCAGCTTCTGGGGACAGGGGAGACGTGGCACCGGGGAGCTGTTTTTT. Translation: CASSFWGQGRRGTGELFF.

This clone was counted between two and nine times. This chain joins TRBV25-1 and TRBJ2-5; the match to TRBD2 covers 12 bases. The CDR3 has 16 residues. Germline CDR1 reads MGHDK; CDR2 reads SYGVNS. DNA for the CDR3: TGTGCAAGCGGTCGACTAGCGGGAGAAACACAAGAGACCCAGTACTTC. It encodes CASGRLAGETQETQYF.

The chain carries TRBV28 and TRBJ2-7, with D tentatively TRBD1 (5 bases). The CDR3 length is 11 residues. Germline assignment: CDR1 MDHEN and CDR2 SYDVKM. Trimming removed 11 bases from V and 0 bases from J, with 8 bases in between. The DNA of the CDR3 is TGTGCCGTGGGGCCCTCCTACGAGCAGTACTTC. It yields the protein CAVGPSYEQYF. The full variable domain, rest sourced from reference TRBV28 and TRBJ2-7, is DVKVTQSSRYLVKRTGEKVFLECVQDMDHENMFWYRQDPGLGLRLIYFSYDVKMKEKGDIPEGYSVSREKKERFSLILESASTNQTSMYLCAVGPSYEQYFGPGTRLTVT.

J is TRBJ2-7 and V is TRBV20-1; weak D call: TRBD2 (6 bases). CDR1 is DFQATT, CDR2 SNEGSKA, per germline (reference sequence). Trimming took 5 bases from V and 6 from J, leaving 11 bases between them. This CDR3 has 11 residues. Written as DNA, the CDR3 is TGCAGTGCTGGACTAAGGGGCGAGCAGTACTTC. Its translation is CSAGLRGEQYF.

The V call is TRBV4-3, the J call TRBJ2-6; TRBD2 might be the D (6 bases). Germline assignment: CDR1 LGHNA and CDR2 YSLEER. The length of the CDR3 is 17 residues. With 0 bases removed from V and 1 base from J, the gap between germline ends came to 10 bases. The CDR3 nucleotides are TGCGCCAGCAGCCAAGAGGGGGGTAGATCTGGGGCCAACGTCCTGACTTTC. It specifies CASSQEGGRSGANVLTF.

This chain joins TRBV27 and TRBJ1-2; 9 positions agree with TRBD1. Germline V CDR1 and CDR2: MNHEY, SMNVEV (reference sequence). The J segment lost 4 bases and the V segment lost 6 bases, leaving 9 bases of the junction unmatched. There are 15 residues in the CDR3. CDR3 protein: CASSPTGGWGYGYTF. The CDR3 DNA reads TGTGCCAGCAGCCCGACAGGGGGTTGGGGCTATGGCTACACCTTC.

V gene TRBV9 combines with J gene TRBJ2-5; 12 nucleotides match TRBD2. The trim removed 0 bases at V and 2 bases at J, leaving 5 bases unmatched. The CDR3 is 17 residues long. Germline V lookup: CDR1 SGDLS, CDR2 YYNGEE. The CDR3: CASSVGASGRGQETQYF. The CDR3 nucleotides read TGTGCCAGCAGCGTAGGGGCTAGCGGGAGGGGGCAAGAGACCCAGTACTTC.

The J gene is TRBJ2-5, the V gene TRBV29-1, with TRBD2 matching over 8 bases. V shed 3 bases and J 4 bases; nucleotides not matched to a gene: 10. The CDR3 runs to 15 residues. Germline CDR1 SQVTM, CDR2 ANQGSEA. In nucleotides, the CDR3 is TGCAGCGTTGACCTCAGGTCCCTAGCGGGAGAGACCCAGTACTTC. Translated: CSVDLRSLAGETQYF.

This clone was recorded only once. The chain joins TRBV30 to TRBJ1-1; D perhaps matches TRBD1 (6 bases). The germline gives CDR1 GTSNPN, CDR2 SVGIG (reference sequence). The V and J ends lost 5 bases and 6 bases respectively, with 16 bases between them. This CDR3 region has 13 residues. CDR3 sequence reads: CAWGGHYGAEAFF. For the CDR3, the DNA is TGTGCCTGGGGGGGACACTATGGGGCTGAAGCTTTCTTT.

This clone was recorded once. The rearrangement uses TRBV9 and TRBJ2-2, with TRBD1 identical over 8 bases. Losses at the gene ends were 8 bases for V and 4 bases for J; bases not matched to a gene: 10. Germline CDR1 reads SGDLS; CDR2 reads YYNGEE. The CDR3 consists of 15 residues. The CDR3 coding sequence is TGTGCCAGTCACCCTGGGACAGGCAGCACCGGGGAGCTGTTTTTT. Translating gives CASHPGTGSTGELFF.

This sequence joins TRBV12-5 and TRBJ2-3, with a tentative D call TRBD2 (5 bases). This CDR3 region has 17 residues. CDR1 is LGHNT and CDR2 is FRNRAP in the germline V gene. The germline V and J ends were trimmed by 7 bases and 4 bases, with 24 bases remaining between them. The CDR3 DNA sequence: TGTGCTAGTGCCCCCCCGGCGGACCGGAGGAAGCCAGATACGCAGTATTTT. Its translation is CASAPPADRRKPDTQYF.

This clone was observed a single time. This chain links TRBV18 with TRBJ2-4; the match to TRBD1 covers 9 bases. Germline CDR1 reads KGHSH; CDR2 reads LQKENI. The CDR3 covers 15 residues. V was pared by 6 bases and J by 1 base, with 4 bases of the junction left unmatched. The CDR3 is CASSTTGGAKNIQYF. For the CDR3, the DNA is TGTGCCAGCTCGACGACAGGGGGGGCCAAAAACATTCAGTACTTC.

The chain employs TRBV5-1 and TRBJ2-5; 8 bases line up with TRBD2. CDR1 and CDR2 (germline): SGHRS, YFSETQ. Trimming took 4 bases from V and 5 from J; bases not matched to a gene: 10. The CDR3 is 15 amino acids. CDR3 nucleotide sequence: TGCGCCAGCAGCCCCTCGGCGGGGGGCAGGGAGACCCAGTACTTC. Translation gives CASSPSAGGRETQYF.

V usage is TRBV7-9 and J usage is TRBJ1-2, with TRBD1 as a possible D gene (5 bases). V was trimmed by 1 base and J by 2 bases, leaving 14 bases between them. The CDR3 sequence is 16 residues long. Germline assignment: CDR1 SEHNR and CDR2 FQNEAQ (reference sequence). In DNA form, the CDR3 reads TGTGCCAGCAGCTTAGTGTGGGGTGACAGAAACTATGGCTACACCTTC. It is translated as CASSLVWGDRNYGYTF.

V usage is TRBV27 and J usage is TRBJ2-1; 8 bases line up with TRBD2. The CDR3 is 15 amino acids. Germline lookup yields CDR1 MNHEY and CDR2 SMNVEV (reference sequence). V was pared by 2 bases and J by 5 bases, with 5 bases of the junction left unmatched. CDR3 region: CASSLGLAPNNEQFF. In nucleotides, the CDR3 is TGTGCCAGCAGTTTAGGACTAGCCCCAAACAATGAGCAGTTCTTC.

In the case of this clone: Relative to the germline gene, one junction end is altered; a read error may explain this. This chain links TRBV25-1 with TRBJ1-1, with TRBD1 matching 7 bases. The CDR3 sequence is 15 residues long. Germline V CDR1 and CDR2: MGHDK, SYGVNS. This CDR3 is CASRVAGTVNSEAFF. DNA for the CDR3: TGTGCCAGCAGGGTTGCCGGGACAGTGAACAGTGAAGCTTTCTTT.

This clone was seen a handful of times. This rearrangement joins TRBV9 to TRBJ2-7; TRBD2 aligns across 8 bases. CDR3 length: 15 amino acids. Per germline, CDR1 SGDLS and CDR2 YYNGEE. Trimming took 1 base from V and 8 from J; bases not matched to a gene: 11. CDR3 bases: TGTGCCAGCAGCGTATTTTCGGGGGGGCAGGCAAAGCAGTACTTC. It encodes CASSVFSGGQAKQYF.

The chain has TRBV28 and TRBJ2-3; maybe TRBD1 (6 bases). V lost 2 bases and J lost 10, with 22 bases in between. This CDR3 is built from 16 residues. Germline V gene data show CDR1 as MDHEN and CDR2 as SYDVKM. CDR3 DNA: TGTGCCAGCAGTTTACGGACAGCCATGATCCTTGGGGCGCAGTATTTT. Protein sequence: CASSLRTAMILGAQYF.

Here the CDR3 DNA reads TGTGCCAGCAGGGCAGGGCCCTACAATGAGCAGTTCTTC. It yields the protein CASRAGPYNEQFF. V and J are TRBV6-1 and TRBJ2-1; weak D call: TRBD1 (5 bases). V was pared by 6 bases and J by 2 bases, with 8 bases between. CDR1 is MNHNS, CDR2 SASEGT, per germline. CDR3 length: 13 amino acids.

The genes are TRBV4-3 and TRBJ2-2, with TRBD2 identical over 13 bases. This CDR3 region has 17 residues. Trimming took 1 base from V and 1 from J; bases not matched to a gene: 0. CDR1 is LGHNA, CDR2 YSLEER, per germline. The CDR3 DNA follows: TGCGCCAGCAGCCAAGGACTAGCGGGAGGGAACACCGGGGAGCTGTTTTTT. Its protein product is CASSQGLAGGNTGELFF.

The rearrangement joins TRBV5-1 to TRBJ2-7, with TRBD1 matching 7 bases. This CDR3 spans 13 amino acids. The V gene end was trimmed by 4 bases and the J gene end by 6 bases; junction bases not matched to a gene: 7. Germline assignment: CDR1 SGHRS and CDR2 YFSETQ. CDR3 coding DNA: TGCGCCAGCAGCCAGGGGGACAGTCCCGAGCAGTACTTC. Translation gives CASSQGDSPEQYF.

This sequence joins TRBV15 and TRBJ2-7, with 12 bases that match TRBD2. The trim removed 5 bases at V and 0 bases at J, leaving 5 bases unmatched. The CDR3 length is 16 residues. CDR1 is LNHNV and CDR2 is YYDKDF in the germline V gene (reference sequence). In DNA, the CDR3 is TGTGCCACCAGCGTCCTAGCGGGGGGGGCCTCCTACGAGCAGTACTTC. Translation: CATSVLAGGASYEQYF. Together with reference TRBV15 and TRBJ2-7, the CDR3 gives the full variable domain: DAMVIQNPRYQVTQFGKPVTLSCSQTLNHNVMYWYQQKSSQAPKLLFHYYDKDFNNEADTPDNFQSRRPNTSFCFLDIRSPGLGDTAMYLCATSVLAGGASYEQYFGPGTRLTVT.

The chain is built from TRBV6-6 and TRBJ1-1; no clear D. The CDR3 is 13 residues long. The germline CDR1 and CDR2 sequences are MNHNY and SVGAGI (reference sequence). Trimming shortened V by 6 bases and J by 1 base, and 9 bases separated the two germline ends. This chain's CDR3 is CASRDGRNTEAFF. The CDR3 nucleotides read TGTGCCAGCAGGGATGGGCGGAACACTGAAGCTTTCTTT.

This rearrangement joins TRBV5-1 to TRBJ2-1, with TRBD2 identical over 12 bases. The CDR3 extends over 16 amino acids. The ends lost 3 bases at V and 9 bases at J; junction bases unmatched: 10. Germline CDR1 reads SGHRS; CDR2 reads YFSETQ. The CDR3 DNA reads TGCGCCAGCAGCTCCCGACTAGCGGGAGCGGGCGGTGAGCAGTTCTTC. It yields the protein CASSSRLAGAGGEQFF.

This rearrangement joins TRBV18 to TRBJ1-2; D gene unclear. Germline CDR1 and CDR2: KGHSH and LQKENI. CDR3 length: 12 residues. V lost 2 bases and J 11 bases, leaving 12 bases between the germline ends. CDR3 sequence reads: CASSPGSPRYTF. The CDR3, as DNA: TGTGCCAGCTCACCAGGGAGCCCTCGGTACACCTTC.